This entry lists 29 T cell receptor beta chains sequenced from one sample in a study of regulatory T cells in long-lasting Graves disease (dated by TCRdb to the early 2020s). Reading the label with the study, this specimen's time point is: persistent/refractory GD, antithyroid drugs over 5 years with positive TRAb. For both TCR sequencing and RNA sequencing, RNA was extracted from PBMCs in TRIzol. The library relied on multiplex PCR. Sequenced on an Illumina HiSeq 4000. CDR3 regions were amplified by Arm-PCR with iRepertoire HTBI primers to construct TCR beta libraries. TCRdb reprocessing: public reads trimmed at Q25 with fastp, clones called with MiXCR, in-frame beta chains kept. Each CDR3 protein appears once, grouped with its most common genes and DNA. This sample has hundreds of thousands of distinct CDR3 sequences in its table, and roughly 21% of those were observed once. The ten largest clones add up to around 7% of the sample.

The sample in question was peripheral blood mononuclear cells (PBMCs), obtained when the disease was refractory, from a patient treated with antithyroid drugs. The receptors here all came from a female donor with Graves disease.

This clonotype was seen repeatedly, ten times or more. The chain has TRBV28 and TRBJ1-5; D is perhaps TRBD1 (5 bases). Trimming took 2 bases from V and 3 from J, leaving 11 bases between them. There are 15 residues in the CDR3. The germline V gene encodes CDR1 MDHEN and CDR2 SYDVKM. CDR3 loop: CASSLGQGDNQPQHF. The CDR3 nucleotides are TGTGCCAGCAGTTTAGGTCAGGGAGACAATCAGCCCCAGCATTTT.

In its sample, this clonotype was seen many times. The rearrangement joins TRBV6-5 to TRBJ1-6, with D tentatively TRBD1 (5 bases). V was cut by 4 bases and J by 9 bases, with 19 bases left in between. Germline V gene data show CDR1 as MNHEY and CDR2 as SVGAGI. The CDR3 consists of 16 residues. CDR3: CASSFGPGMGSSPLHF. CDR3 coding DNA: TGTGCCAGCAGTTTTGGGCCAGGGATGGGGAGTTCACCCCTCCACTTT.

At least ten counts were recorded for this clonotype. V and J are TRBV7-2 and TRBJ1-1, with D perhaps TRBD1 (6 bases). Looked up from germline, CDR1 is SGHTA and CDR2 is FQGNSA. Trimming shortened V by 5 bases and J by 0 bases, and 19 bases separated the two germline ends. CDR3 size: 17 residues. For the CDR3, the DNA is TGTGCCAGCAGCAAGAACCTTGGACAGACGATGAACACTGAAGCTTTCTTT. Its protein is CASSKNLGQTMNTEAFF.

At least ten counts were recorded for this clonotype. This rearrangement joins TRBV7-9 to TRBJ1-2; 10 positions agree with TRBD1. The germline V gene has CDR1 SEHNR and CDR2 FQNEAQ (reference sequence). The CDR3 is made up of 14 amino acids. Germline trimming cut 4 bases from V and 2 bases from J; bases unmatched to any gene: 1. CDR3 residues: CASSSGQGNYGYTF. Written as DNA, the CDR3 is TGTGCCAGCAGCTCGGGACAGGGGAACTATGGCTACACCTTC.

J is TRBJ1-5 and V is TRBV30, with D unresolved. The CDR3 runs 13 residues. The V and J ends lost 3 bases and 5 bases respectively, with 11 bases between them. CDR1 is GTSNPN, CDR2 SVGIG, per germline (reference sequence). CDR3 coding DNA: TGTGCCTGGAGCGCCACGTTGGATCAGCCCCAGCATTTT. It yields the protein CAWSATLDQPQHF.

The chain recombines TRBV5-1 with TRBJ2-7; TRBD1 or TRBD2 may be the D gene (5 bases each). Germline CDR1 reads SGHRS; CDR2 reads YFSETQ. V was shortened by 0 bases and J by 2 bases, with 12 bases between the two germline ends. This CDR3 spans 15 amino acids. CDR3 loop: CASSLELGTTYEQYF. CDR3 DNA sequence: TGCGCCAGCAGCTTGGAGTTGGGGACCACCTACGAGCAGTACTTC.

The chain couples TRBV2 to TRBJ2-5, with 10 bases matching TRBD1. This CDR3 is 16 amino acids long. CDR1 is SNHLY and CDR2 is FYNNEI in the germline V gene. Losses at the gene ends were 3 bases for V and 4 bases for J; bases not matched to a gene: 8. CDR3 protein: CASSDGTGADRETQYF. CDR3 DNA sequence: TGTGCCAGCAGTGATGGGACAGGGGCGGACCGAGAGACCCAGTACTTC.

V gene TRBV6-1 combines with J gene TRBJ1-5; 7 bases fit TRBD1. J lost 7 bases, V lost 3 bases, and 6 bases had no gene match. The CDR3 is 14 residues long. The V gene's germline CDR1 is MNHNS and CDR2 SASEGT. The CDR3 DNA sequence: TGTGCCAGCAGTGATACAGGGGCCGAACAGCCCCAGCATTTT. This sequence encodes CASSDTGAEQPQHF.

This chain uses TRBV4-3 with TRBJ2-7; possible D gene TRBD1, 5 bases. The CDR3 loop spans 15 amino acids. Looked up from germline, CDR1 is LGHNA and CDR2 is YSLEER. V shed 3 bases and J shed 1 base, with 13 bases lying between them. The CDR3 spells CASSQGWQGSYEQYF. The CDR3 DNA reads as TGCGCCAGCAGCCAGGGGTGGCAGGGATCCTACGAGCAGTACTTC.

This clonotype was observed a handful of times. This may arise from a read error, as a much more abundant clone is one base away. The CDR3 carries no conserved terminal phenylalanine or tryptophan, so it likely arises from a read error. The gene calls are TRBV28 and TRBJ1-1; maybe TRBD1 (6 bases). Germline CDR1 MDHEN, CDR2 SYDVKM. Trimming took 4 bases from V and 1 from J, leaving 10 bases between them. The CDR3 sequence is 14 residues long. The CDR3 loop is CASSSQTGNTEAFL. For the CDR3, the DNA is TGTGCCAGCAGTTCCCAGACAGGGAACACTGAAGCTTTCCTT.

This clonotype was seen a few times. The CDR3 region is CASRTGNTGELFF. The CDR3 region has the DNA TGCGCCAGCAGGACAGGGAACACCGGGGAGCTGTTTTTT. The V and J genes are TRBV5-1 and TRBJ2-2, with a possible D match to TRBD1 (6 bases). Germline CDR1 is SGHRS and CDR2 is YFSETQ. The V gene lost 5 bases and the J gene lost 1 base, with 6 bases spanning the gap. This CDR3 region has 13 residues.

The sample holds a few counts of this clonotype. The chain couples TRBV10-3 to TRBJ2-7; D is perhaps TRBD2 (6 bases). CDR1 and CDR2 (germline): ENHRY, SYGVKD. The CDR3 sequence is 15 residues long. Trimming took off 2 bases at V and 0 bases at J, with 11 bases between the two ends. The CDR3 spells CAISETSLASYEQYF. Here the CDR3 DNA reads TGTGCCATCAGTGAGACCTCACTAGCCTCCTACGAGCAGTACTTC.

The chain combines TRBV7-9 with TRBJ1-2; D not resolved. The CDR3 is made up of 13 amino acids. Trimming shortened V by 3 bases and J by 4 bases, and 9 bases separated the two germline ends. Germline V lookup: CDR1 SEHNR, CDR2 FQNEAQ (reference sequence). The CDR3 nucleotides are TGTGCCAGCAGCTTCGGAGGGCCCTATGGCTACACCTTC. Translated, it gives CASSFGGPYGYTF.

The table lists this clonotype with a few counts. V is TRBV5-1 and J is TRBJ2-6; D unresolved. CDR1 is SGHRS, CDR2 YFSETQ, per germline. The CDR3 extends over 14 amino acids. Trimming took off 3 bases at V and 0 bases at J, with 4 bases between the two ends. The CDR3 bases are TGCGCCAGCAGCTGGGACTCTGGGGCCAACGTCCTGACTTTC. Its translation: CASSWDSGANVLTF.

The sample holds a few counts of this clonotype. For the CDR3, the DNA is TGCAGTGCTCGGGGGTTCACGGAGAATTCACCCCTCCACTTT. It translates to CSARGFTENSPLHF. The rearrangement uses TRBV20-1 and TRBJ1-6, with D tentatively TRBD1 (5 bases). The CDR3 totals 14 residues. The germline CDR1 and CDR2 sequences are DFQATT and SNEGSKA (reference sequence). Trimming pared 5 bases from V and 7 bases from J, leaving 15 bases between.

The chain uses TRBV7-6 and TRBJ1-1; 11 nucleotides match TRBD1. The CDR3 is 17 residues long. Trimming removed 4 bases from V and 1 base from J; junction bases left unmatched: 8. The germline CDR1 and CDR2 sequences are SGHVS and FNYEAQ. The CDR3, as DNA: TGTGCCAGCAGCTCACGGACAGGGGGCGTCTGGAACACTGAAGCTTTCTTT. Residues: CASSSRTGGVWNTEAFF.

This chain uses TRBV3-1 with TRBJ1-1; 10 positions agree with TRBD1. Germline-derived CDR1 and CDR2 are LGHDT and YNNKEL (reference sequence). J was trimmed by 4 bases and V by 3 bases; bases with no gene match: 17. The CDR3 is 19 residues long. CDR3 sequence (DNA): TGTGCCAGCAGCCATGATAGCCCGGGACAGGGGTATCGTAGCACTGAAGCTTTCTTT. Residues: CASSHDSPGQGYRSTEAFF. Variable domain in full (rest from reference TRBV3-1 and TRBJ1-1): DTAVSQTPKYLVTQMGNDKSIKCEQNLGHDTMYWYKQDSKKFLKIMFSYNNKELIINETVPNRFSPKSPDKAHLNLHINSLELGDSAVYFCASSHDSPGQGYRSTEAFFGQGTRLTVV.

This clonotype has just a few counts. The chain links TRBV9 to TRBJ2-7, with 8 bases that match TRBD1. The CDR3 is 14 amino acids. Germline V CDR1 and CDR2: SGDLS, YYNGEE. The V and J ends lost 0 bases and 4 bases, in that order; junction bases with no gene match: 3. CDR3 amino acids: CASSVGRQGYEQYF. Here the CDR3 DNA reads TGTGCCAGCAGCGTAGGTCGACAGGGGTACGAGCAGTACTTC.

In regard to this clonotype: It may be a read error: a sequence one base away is much more abundant. The chain joins TRBV28 to TRBJ1-3; D is unclear. CDR3 length: 16 amino acids. Germline V gene sequence: CDR1 MDHEN, CDR2 SYDVKM. Written as DNA, the CDR3 is TGTGCCAGCAGTTTAGGACTGAGACGCTCTGGAAACACCATGTATTTT. It specifies CASSLGLRRSGNTMYF.

CDR3 amino acids: CASKRRKGEAFF. CDR3 in DNA: TGTGCCAGCAAGAGGAGGAAGGGCGAAGCTTTCTTT. The chain carries TRBV6-1 and TRBJ1-1; D ambiguous. The CDR3 sequence is 12 residues long. Germline V gene data show CDR1 as MNHNS and CDR2 as SASEGT. V lost 7 bases to trimming and J lost 8 bases, with 14 bases between them.

In this sample, this clonotype turned up many times. The V gene is TRBV7-8, the J gene TRBJ1-2; the D gene is possibly TRBD1 (6 bases). The CDR3 is made up of 15 amino acids. With 7 bases removed from V and 0 bases from J, the gap between germline ends came to 15 bases. Looked up from germline, CDR1 is SGHVS and CDR2 is FQNEAQ. The CDR3 region has the DNA TGTGCCAGCACCCTGAGGACAGAAACTAACTATGGCTACACCTTC. Translation gives CASTLRTETNYGYTF.

The V gene is TRBV7-9, the J gene TRBJ2-7; 7 positions match TRBD1. This CDR3 comprises 14 residues. After removal of 1 base from V and 3 bases from J, the junction contained 3 bases not matched to a gene. The V gene's germline CDR1 is SEHNR and CDR2 FQNEAQ (reference sequence). The CDR3 here is CASSLGGQNYEQYF. The CDR3 coding sequence is TGTGCCAGCAGCTTAGGGGGACAGAACTACGAGCAGTACTTC.

Only a few counts were recorded for this clonotype. This chain uses TRBV10-3 with TRBJ1-1; 8 nucleotides align to TRBD1. The V gene's germline CDR1 is ENHRY and CDR2 SYGVKD. This CDR3 spans 15 amino acids. The ends lost 6 bases at V and 2 bases at J; junction bases unmatched: 8. The CDR3 DNA follows: TGTGCCATCAGGCAGAACACAGGGGGTAACACTGAAGCTTTCTTT. It is translated as CAIRQNTGGNTEAFF.

The V gene is TRBV7-9, the J gene TRBJ2-2; either TRBD1 or TRBD2 may supply D (5 bases each). The V end lost 4 bases, the J end lost 4 bases, and 19 bases lay between the germline ends. Germline loops: CDR1 SEHNR, CDR2 FQNEAQ (reference sequence). This CDR3 is 17 amino acids long. The CDR3 nucleotides read TGTGCCAGCAGCTGGGGTTTTGACGGGACGGGCACCGGGGAGCTGTTTTTT. It is translated as CASSWGFDGTGTGELFF.

The rearrangement uses TRBV5-1 and TRBJ1-6, with TRBD1 matching 9 bases. The CDR3 is made up of 15 amino acids. Germline V gene lookup returns CDR1 SGHRS and CDR2 YFSETQ. V was pared by 0 bases and J by 10 bases, with 5 bases of the junction left unmatched. CDR3 amino acids: CASSLAGQGQSPLHF. The CDR3 bases are TGCGCCAGCAGCTTGGCCGGACAGGGGCAATCACCCCTCCACTTT.

This clonotype was found many times. The V gene is TRBV28, the J gene TRBJ2-7, with 9 bases matching TRBD1. V was clipped by 6 bases and J by 2 bases; unmatched bases: 5. Germline assignment: CDR1 MDHEN and CDR2 SYDVKM. The CDR3 is 14 residues long. The CDR3 is CASSTGGNPYEQYF. As DNA, the CDR3 is TGTGCCAGCAGCACAGGGGGCAACCCCTACGAGCAGTACTTC.

The table lists this clonotype with many counts. The rearrangement uses TRBV11-2 and TRBJ1-2; no clear D gene. The V gene lost 0 bases and the J gene lost 12 bases, with 17 bases spanning the gap. This CDR3 is built from 14 residues. The germline gives CDR1 SGHAT, CDR2 FQNNGV. CDR3 nucleotides: TGTGCCAGCAGCTTAGAACTCCTCTCGGCCTTGAACACCTTC. It translates to CASSLELLSALNTF.

This clonotype appeared many times. This chain links TRBV7-2 with TRBJ1-5, with D uncertain. V lost 0 bases and J 0 bases, leaving 6 bases between the germline ends. Germline values: CDR1 SGHTA, CDR2 FQGNSA. There are 15 residues in the CDR3. The CDR3 bases are TGTGCCAGCAGCTTAGCTCGGGCTAGCAATCAGCCCCAGCATTTT. Protein sequence: CASSLARASNQPQHF.

At least ten counts were recorded for this clonotype. The CDR3 loop reads CSAMSGFEQYF. The CDR3, as DNA: TGCAGTGCTATGTCCGGGTTCGAGCAGTACTTC. The chain recombines TRBV20-1 with TRBJ2-7; D uncertain. Germline CDR1 and CDR2: DFQATT and SNEGSKA (reference sequence). The CDR3 has 11 amino acids. Trimming took off 4 bases at V and 6 bases at J, with 10 bases between the two ends.